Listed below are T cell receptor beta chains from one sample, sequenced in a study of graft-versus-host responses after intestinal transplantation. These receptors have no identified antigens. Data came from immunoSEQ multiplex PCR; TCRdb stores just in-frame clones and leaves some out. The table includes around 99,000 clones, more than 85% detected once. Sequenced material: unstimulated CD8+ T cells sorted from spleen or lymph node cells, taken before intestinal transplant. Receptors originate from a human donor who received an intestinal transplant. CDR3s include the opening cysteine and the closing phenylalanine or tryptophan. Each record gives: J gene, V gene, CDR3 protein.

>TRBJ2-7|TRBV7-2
CASSPRTGTGEQYF
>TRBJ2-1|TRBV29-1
CSVEGGGGEKFSYNEQFF
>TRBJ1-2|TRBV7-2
CASSRGQTENNYGYTF
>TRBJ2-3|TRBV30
CAGSGGGTAQYF
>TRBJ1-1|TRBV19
CASSIMTGGNTEAFF
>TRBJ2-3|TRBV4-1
CASSLTSGGSRASTDTQYF
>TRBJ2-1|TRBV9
CASSAGGHEQFF
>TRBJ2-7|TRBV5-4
CASSTWTGDPYEQYF
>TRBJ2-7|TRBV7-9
CASSIGQDPYEQYF
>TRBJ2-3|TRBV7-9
CASSLQADYTDTQYF
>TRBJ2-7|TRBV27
CASRMTGPTYEQYF
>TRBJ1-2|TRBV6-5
CASSFSVGQANYGYTF
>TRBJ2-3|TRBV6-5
CASLRVDTQYF
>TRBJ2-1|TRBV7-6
CASSLGHLNEQFF
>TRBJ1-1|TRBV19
CASTPFAGPNSEAFF
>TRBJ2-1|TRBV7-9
CASSLEAQGVRNEQFF
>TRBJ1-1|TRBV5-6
CASSFITGAGPEAFF
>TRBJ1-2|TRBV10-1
CASSGLDGYTF
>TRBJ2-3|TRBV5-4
CASSSPTGLADTQYF
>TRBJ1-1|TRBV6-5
CASKVARMAFF
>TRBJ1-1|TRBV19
CASSIEGRGTEAFF
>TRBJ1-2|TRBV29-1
CSVEGQGNYGYTF
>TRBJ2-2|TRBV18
CASSQVTNTGELFF
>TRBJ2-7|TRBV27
CASSLVRDSYEQYF
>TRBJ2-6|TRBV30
CAWSCLAVAGAPSGANVLTF
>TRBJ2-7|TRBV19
CATGQGSSYEQYF
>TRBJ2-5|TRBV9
CASSPQLTRNSETQYF
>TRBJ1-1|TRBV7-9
CASSFSGGPRGTEAFF
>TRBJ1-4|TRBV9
CASSVSGTDNEKLFF
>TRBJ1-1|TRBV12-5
CASGLNPRVGNTEAFF
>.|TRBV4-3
CASSQGWGDHSYEQYF
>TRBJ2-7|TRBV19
CATLGTGDEQYF